This T cell receptor beta chain was sequenced during a study of control samples from healthy donors and cancer patients. The method was immunoSEQ multiplex PCR; TCRdb's version includes in-frame clones alone and lacks a portion of them. The data hold 170,000 or so clones, with about 93% observed a single time. Germline values: CDR1 SGHRS, CDR2 YFSETQ. Trimming removed 5 bases from V and 0 bases from J, with 12 bases in between. The CDR3 covers 15 residues. The sample was blood. The receptor was isolated from a man aged 18 to 30 in good health. This chain connects TRBV5-1 to TRBJ1-3; no firm D call. CDR3 protein: CASRNREGSGNTIYF. CDR3 bases: TGCGCCAGCAGAAATCGGGAGGGCTCTGGAAACACCATATATTTT. Drawing the rest from reference TRBV5-1 and TRBJ1-3, the complete variable domain is KAGVTQTPRYLIKTRGQQVTLSCSPISGHRSVSWYQQTPGQGLQFLFEYFSETQRNKGNFPGRFSGRQFSNSRSEMNVSTLELGDSALYLCASRNREGSGNTIYFGEGSWLTVV.